This T cell receptor (beta chain) derives from a study of blood T cell repertoires in COVID-19. Study as a whole: The study drew acute and convalescent COVID-19 samples from the United States, Italy and Spain. The cDNA or gDNA used as material had been derived from T cells, B-cell-depleted T cells, or PBMCs.

CDR1 SEHNR and CDR2 FQNEAQ come from the germline V gene (reference sequence). J lost 4 bases, V lost 3 bases, and 2 bases had no gene match. This CDR3 has 14 residues. Original handling: The assay estimated nucleated cells by amplifying reference gene primers. Some clones are missing from TCRdb's copy, which holds only in-frame ones; the method was immunoSEQ multiplex PCR. That table gives V, J and clone size, and the DNA gave D and trimming. The sample lists around 110,000 clones, around nine tenths occurring once. This receptor was taken from a human donor with active COVID-19. The donor label of this sample is uncertain. The rearrangement joins TRBV7-9 to TRBJ2-5, with TRBD1 matching over 10 bases. The source material was peripheral blood. CDR3 DNA: TGTGCCAGCAGCTTTTGGACAGGGGGAGAGACCCAGTACTTC. Its translation: CASSFWTGGETQYF.